This is a list of T cell receptor beta chains from one sample in a study of OX40 agonist ivuxolimab in advanced cancers. The data were produced by immunoSEQ multiplex PCR, yet TCRdb's version contains in-frame clones alone and is incomplete. The profile shows 73,000 or so clones, more than 85% of them singletons. Sequencing was performed on CD4+ or CD8+ T cells sorted from blood, taken in a trial of the OX40 agonist ivuxolimab. These receptors came from an adult with an advanced solid tumor such as melanoma, head and neck, liver or kidney cancer. The CDR3 runs from the conserved cysteine through the conserved F or W. The D gene is left open where the match is weak. Rows give clone size only sometimes, using once, few, many, or a class for an expanded clone.

>TRBJ2-7|.|TRBD2|TRBV13
TGTGCCAGCAGCTTATCGGGACTAGCGGGGGGCGACTACGAGCAGTACTTC
CASSLSGLAGGDYEQYF
>TRBJ2-6|.|.|TRBV11-1
TGTGCCAGCGCTCAGGGTTACGGGGCCAACGTCCTGACTTTC
CASAQGYGANVLTF
>TRBJ2-2|.|.|TRBV5-1
TGCGCCAGCTTCGAACGGAACACCGGGGAGCTGTTTTTT
CASFERNTGELFF
>TRBJ1-1|.|TRBD1|TRBV10-2
TGCGCCAGCAGCCTCAGGGGGCCAAGCACTGAAGCTTTCTTT
CASSLRGPSTEAFF
>TRBJ1-3|.|.|TRBV2
TGTGCCAGCAGCGCACCAGTACTGGGGGCTGGAAACACCATATATTTT
CASSAPVLGAGNTIYF
>TRBJ1-2|.|TRBD1|TRBV5-5
TGTGCCAGCAGCCTCGCCAAAGAGCAGTGGACAGGGAATGGCTACACCTTC
CASSLAKEQWTGNGYTF
>TRBJ1-2|once|TRBD1|TRBV6-1
TGTGCCAGCAGTGCTTACAGGGGGGAATATGGCTACACCTTC
CASSAYRGEYGYTF
>TRBJ1-1|once|.|TRBV5-6
TGTGCCAGCAGCCCGTTGAGTGATGAAGCTTTCTTT
CASSPLSDEAFF
>TRBJ1-2|.|TRBD1|TRBV15
TGTGCCACCAGCAGAGCCCCGCGGGACAGGGGCGTCTATGGCTACACCTTC
CATSRAPRDRGVYGYTF
>TRBJ1-4|.|.|TRBV19
TGTGCCAGTAGTGACCGAGCAACTAATGAAAAACTGTTTTTT
CASSDRATNEKLFF
>TRBJ1-5|.|.|TRBV13
TGTGCCAGCAGCTACACAGGTACAAGGAATCAGCCCCAGCATTTT
CASSYTGTRNQPQHF
>TRBJ2-7|.|.|TRBV27
TGTGCCAGCAGAGGCCTCCCGGACTACGAGCAGTACTTC
CASRGLPDYEQYF
>TRBJ2-3|.|.|TRBV6-4
TGTGCCAGCAGTGAAGGGGGGGTGGGCACAGATACGCAGTATTTT
CASSEGGVGTDTQYF
>TRBJ2-2|.|.|TRBV7-6
TGTGCCAGCAGCTTAGCCGGCGGGGAGCTGTTTTTT
CASSLAGGELFF
>TRBJ1-1|.|.|TRBV11-2
TGTGCCAGCAGCTTAGATCAGGAGGGGTTGAACACTGAAGCTTTCTTT
CASSLDQEGLNTEAFF
>TRBJ1-2|.|.|TRBV5-6
TGTGCCAGCAGCTACGGTCGGGGCTACACCTTC
CASSYGRGYTF
>TRBJ1-5|.|TRBD1|TRBV19
TGTGCCAGCAAGACCAGGGGGGGTAATCAGCCCCAGCATTTT
CASKTRGGNQPQHF
>TRBJ1-3|.|.|TRBV6-5
TGTGCCAGCAGTTACTCGGGGGAGGGCTCTGGAAACACCATATATTTT
CASSYSGEGSGNTIYF
>TRBJ2-3|.|TRBD2|TRBV6-6
TGTGCCAGTCTAGCGGGGGGATTAGATACGCAGTATTTT
CASLAGGLDTQYF
>TRBJ1-5|.|.|TRBV10-3
TGTGCCATCAGTGAGTCCGGGGCTCAGCCCCAGCATTTT
CAISESGAQPQHF
>TRBJ2-7|.|.|TRBV5-1
TGCGCCAGCAGCTTGGAATCGTCCTACGAGCAGTACTTC
CASSLESSYEQYF
>TRBJ1-1|.|.|TRBV19
TGTGCCAGTAGTATAGTATTCGCAGGGGTTGGGACTGAAGCTTTCTTT
CASSIVFAGVGTEAFF
>TRBJ2-7|.|.|TRBV7-8
TGTGCCAGCAGCTTAGGGGGGGGCCCAGGGGCCTACGAGCAGTACTTC
CASSLGGGPGAYEQYF
>TRBJ2-7|once|.|TRBV7-8
TGTGCCAGCAGCCTGGGGGAGTTCGCCTACGAGCAGTACTTC
CASSLGEFAYEQYF
>TRBJ2-1|.|TRBD1|TRBV11-2
TGTGCCAGCAGCGAACAGGGGGCGCTCTACAATGAGCAGTTCTTC
CASSEQGALYNEQFF
>TRBJ2-2|.|.|TRBV4-3
TGCGCCAGCAGCCAAGATCGTGGGGCCGGGGAGCTGTTTTTT
CASSQDRGAGELFF
>TRBJ1-1|.|TRBD1|TRBV5-6
TGTGCCAGCAGCGTACCGGGACAGGGGGCTTGGGGCACTGAAGCTTTCTTT
CASSVPGQGAWGTEAFF
>TRBJ1-2|.|TRBD1|TRBV6-5
TGTGCCAGCAGGTCACAGGGGCCCTATGGCTACACCTTC
CASRSQGPYGYTF
>TRBJ2-1|.|TRBD2|TRBV27
TGTGCCAGCAGTTCCTGGCTAGCGGCGTCCTACAATGAGCAGTTCTTC
CASSSWLAASYNEQFF
>TRBJ1-1|.|.|TRBV7-9
TGTGCCAGCAGCGAGGGACCTAGAAGGAAAAACACTGAAGCTTTCTTT
CASSEGPRRKNTEAFF
>TRBJ1-4|.|.|TRBV7-9
TGTGCCAGCAGCGCGGGGGCAACTAATGAAAAACTGTTTTTT
CASSAGATNEKLFF
>TRBJ2-2|.|.|TRBV11-2
TGTGCCAGCAGCTTAAACGGGGTAGGGGGGAACACCGGGGAGCTGTTTTTT
CASSLNGVGGNTGELFF
>TRBJ2-7|.|.|TRBV7-8
TGTGCCAGCACCCTTGGTGGGGTGTCCTACGAGCAGTACTTC
CASTLGGVSYEQYF
>TRBJ2-1|.|TRBD2|TRBV9
TGTGCCAGCAGCGTAGATCCCCGGAGGGTGGGAGGGTTCAACTACAATGAGCAGTTCTTC
CASSVDPRRVGGFNYNEQFF
>TRBJ2-5|few|TRBD1|TRBV9
TGTGCCAGCAGCGTAGGTCAGTTTGGGGGACAGGGACGCGAGACCCAGTACTTC
CASSVGQFGGQGRETQYF
>TRBJ2-2|once|TRBD1|TRBV5-4
TGTGCCAGCAGCAAGGGACAGGGTGATAGGACCGGGGAGCTGTTTTTT
CASSKGQGDRTGELFF
>TRBJ2-3|.|.|TRBV11-2
TGTGCCAGCAGCCGTCTCCTGAGCCCAGGGACAGATACGCAGTATTTT
CASSRLLSPGTDTQYF
>TRBJ2-3|.|TRBD2|TRBV13
TGTGCCACAGGCCGGGGGGGTATACTCACAGATACGCAGTATTTT
CATGRGGILTDTQYF
>TRBJ1-5|once|.|TRBV7-9
TGTGCCAGCAGTGATACAGGGCCGGTCGGTCAGCCCCAGCATTTT
CASSDTGPVGQPQHF
>TRBJ2-1|.|TRBD2|TRBV19
TGTGCCAGTAGAGCGGGGGGCCCCTACAATGAGCAGTTCTTC
CASRAGGPYNEQFF
>TRBJ2-5|.|.|TRBV21-1
TGTGCCAGCAGCAAAGTTCCGGGGCAGACCCAGTACTTC
CASSKVPGQTQYF